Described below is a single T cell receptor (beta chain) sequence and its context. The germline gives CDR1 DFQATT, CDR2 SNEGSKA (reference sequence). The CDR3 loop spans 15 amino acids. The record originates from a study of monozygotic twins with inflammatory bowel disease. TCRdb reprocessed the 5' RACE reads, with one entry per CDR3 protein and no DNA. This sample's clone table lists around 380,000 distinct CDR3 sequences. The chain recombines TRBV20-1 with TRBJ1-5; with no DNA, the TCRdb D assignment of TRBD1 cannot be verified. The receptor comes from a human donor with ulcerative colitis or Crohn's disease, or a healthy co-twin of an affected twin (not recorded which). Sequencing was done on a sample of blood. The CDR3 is CSARLGTDSNQPQHF.